These 24 T cell receptor beta chains share one sample of origin, sequenced in a study of cytomegalovirus exposure and HLA in healthy donors. The PCR was carried out with 60 Vbeta primers and 13 Jbeta primers. Measured with immunoSEQ multiplex PCR; TCRdb has only the in-frame clones, and not every one. The sample lists under 150,000 clones; around 81% were seen once. Sequences were obtained from PBMCs. The receptors come from a man in his forties or fifties in good health and CMV-seronegative.

V and J are TRBV6-1 and TRBJ1-4; D is possibly TRBD1 (5 bases). CDR3 size: 15 residues. Looked up from germline, CDR1 is MNHNS and CDR2 is SASEGT. V was cut by 3 bases and J by 10 bases, with 18 bases left in between. This CDR3 is CASSEPVWGVRKLFF. CDR3 sequence (DNA): TGTGCCAGCAGTGAGCCGGTGTGGGGGGTGAGAAAACTGTTTTTT.

The table lists this clone with a few counts. The chain couples TRBV7-3 to TRBJ1-5; D is unresolved. CDR1 and CDR2 from the germline V gene are SGHTA and FQGTGA. The CDR3 is 16 residues long. V lost 2 bases and J 3 bases, leaving 14 bases between the germline ends. CDR3 region: CASSLRGGDPNQPQHF. CDR3 DNA: TGTGCCAGCAGCTTACGGGGTGGGGATCCCAATCAGCCCCAGCATTTT.

V gene TRBV2 combines with J gene TRBJ1-5; D ambiguous. The CDR3 totals 15 residues. V dropped 2 bases and J dropped 0 bases, with 8 bases sitting between them. Germline V lookup: CDR1 SNHLY, CDR2 FYNNEI. The CDR3 bases are TGTGCCAGCAGTGAACAGAATTATAGCAATCAGCCCCAGCATTTT. Translating it yields CASSEQNYSNQPQHF. The full variable domain, in which reference TRBV2 and TRBJ1-5 provide the parts outside the CDR3, is EPEVTQTPSHQVTQMGQEVILRCVPISNHLYFYWYRQILGQKVEFLVSFYNNEISEKSEIFDDQFSVERPDGSNFTLKIRSTKLEDSAMYFCASSEQNYSNQPQHFGDGTRLSIL.

This chain connects TRBV27 to TRBJ2-7; D might be TRBD1 (5 bases). The germline V and J ends were trimmed by 0 bases and 2 bases, with 8 bases remaining between them. Per germline, CDR1 MNHEY and CDR2 SMNVEV (reference sequence). The CDR3 has 14 amino acids. Written as DNA, the CDR3 is TGTGCCAGCAGTTTATCGTGGGGCACCTACGAGCAGTACTTC. Translated: CASSLSWGTYEQYF.

This clone has just one count. CDR3 region: CASSRGQVNTGELFF. The CDR3 bases are TGCGCCAGCAGCCGGGGACAGGTGAACACCGGGGAGCTGTTTTTT. The chain combines TRBV5-1 with TRBJ2-2; TRBD1 matches at 8 bases. V shed 4 bases, J shed 1 base, and the junction held 3 bases outside the gene matches. The CDR3 runs 15 residues. Germline-derived CDR1 and CDR2 are SGHRS and YFSETQ.

The chain couples TRBV5-8 to TRBJ1-4; D perhaps matches TRBD1 (5 bases). The germline V gene has CDR1 SGHTS and CDR2 YDEGEE. This CDR3 is 14 amino acids long. V dropped 6 bases and J dropped 3 bases, with 12 bases sitting between them. CDR3 DNA: TGTGCCAGCACCACAACAGGATCTAATGAAAAACTGTTTTTT. It specifies CASTTTGSNEKLFF.

This chain links TRBV5-4 with TRBJ2-1; TRBD1 aligns across 8 bases. V shed 4 bases and J 4 bases; nucleotides not matched to a gene: 7. Germline V gene lookup returns CDR1 SGHNT and CDR2 YYREEE (reference sequence). This CDR3 comprises 15 residues. CDR3 bases: TGTGCCAGCAGCCAGGACAGGGAGGCTTACAATGAGCAGTTCTTC. It is translated as CASSQDREAYNEQFF.

CDR3 nucleotides: TGTGCCAGCAGCCCCGGACAGGGGGACAACATTCAGTACTTC. This codes for CASSPGQGDNIQYF. The rearrangement joins TRBV7-2 to TRBJ2-4, with 10 bases identical to TRBD1. The CDR3 has 14 amino acids. Losses at the gene ends were 5 bases for V and 7 bases for J; bases not matched to a gene: 5. Looked up from germline, CDR1 is SGHTA and CDR2 is FQGNSA.

This clone came up once. The rearrangement links TRBV30 to TRBJ2-7; 9 bases are a match to TRBD2. CDR3 length equals 14 residues. Germline V gene sequence: CDR1 GTSNPN, CDR2 SVGIG (reference sequence). J lost 6 bases, V lost 1 base, and 7 bases had no gene match. This CDR3 reads CAWSGGSGSSEQYF. DNA of the CDR3: TGTGCCTGGAGTGGGGGTAGCGGGAGTAGCGAGCAGTACTTC.

J is TRBJ1-4 and V is TRBV28; D gene uncertain. Per the germline V gene, CDR1 is MDHEN and CDR2 is SYDVKM. The V end was cut by 5 bases, the J end by 3 bases, with 10 bases between. The CDR3 runs 14 residues. The CDR3 bases are TGTGCCAGCAGTCCCTTTCGGGCTAATGAAAAACTGTTTTTT. It specifies CASSPFRANEKLFF.

This clone was seen a single time. The V call is TRBV6-1, the J call TRBJ2-7; maybe TRBD2 (5 bases). Germline V gene data show CDR1 as MNHNS and CDR2 as SASEGT. V lost 6 bases to trimming and J lost 3 bases, with 12 bases between them. This CDR3 comprises 13 residues. The CDR3 loop reads CASSYEGLYEQYF. The CDR3 bases are TGTGCCAGCAGCTATGAGGGTCTCTACGAGCAGTACTTC.

The rearrangement uses TRBV30 and TRBJ2-7; 9 nucleotides align to TRBD1. Germline V gene lookup returns CDR1 GTSNPN and CDR2 SVGIG (reference sequence). The CDR3 extends over 14 amino acids. V shed 3 bases, J shed 4 bases, and the junction held 7 bases outside the gene matches. CDR3 nucleotide sequence: TGTGCCTGGAGGAACGGACAGGGGTTTTACGAGCAGTACTTC. Protein sequence: CAWRNGQGFYEQYF.

The chain links TRBV5-4 to TRBJ1-2, with D tentatively TRBD1 (5 bases). The V end lost 5 bases, the J end lost 4 bases, and 15 bases lay between the germline ends. The CDR3 totals 14 residues. The germline V gene encodes CDR1 SGHNT and CDR2 YYREEE (reference sequence). The CDR3 here is CASRPTGDSYGYTF. CDR3 coding DNA: TGTGCCAGCAGACCGACCGGGGACTCCTATGGCTACACCTTC.

Here the CDR3 DNA reads TGCAGTGGACAGGGAGTCTACGAGCAGTACTTC. Encoded protein: CSGQGVYEQYF. The chain has TRBV20-1 and TRBJ2-5, with 7 nucleotides matching TRBD1. Judging by the DNA end, TRBJ2-7 fits better; the J call may be wrong. Per germline, CDR1 DFQATT and CDR2 SNEGSKA (reference sequence). The CDR3 extends over 11 amino acids.

The rearrangement links TRBV27 to TRBJ1-2; D not resolved. Between the trimmed V and J ends, which lost 5 bases and 8 bases, there was a span of 12 bases. The CDR3 runs to 12 residues. From germline, CDR1 is MNHEY and CDR2 SMNVEV (reference sequence). The CDR3 region is CASSKGRAGYTF. DNA for the CDR3: TGTGCCAGCAGTAAAGGGAGGGCCGGCTACACCTTC.

This clone turned up a few times. This chain joins TRBV29-1 and TRBJ2-7; 8 nucleotides align to TRBD1. Germline CDR1 reads SQVTM; CDR2 reads ANQGSEA. V was clipped by 2 bases and J by 2 bases; unmatched bases: 5. The CDR3 totals 14 residues. Written as DNA, the CDR3 is TGCAGCGTTGAATCCCCAGGGGGCCCCTACGAGCAGTACTTC. It specifies CSVESPGGPYEQYF.

This clone appeared a few times. The chain carries TRBV6-1 and TRBJ2-1; 10 nucleotides line up with TRBD1. The length of the CDR3 is 18 residues. The V segment lost 0 bases and the J segment 5 bases; nucleotides outside the gene matches: 10. Germline CDR1 is MNHNS and CDR2 is SASEGT. The DNA for the CDR3 is TGTGCCAGCAGTGAAGCGCACCTCGGGACAGGGGTTAACAATGAGCAGTTCTTC. It encodes CASSEAHLGTGVNNEQFF.

V is TRBV4-1 and J is TRBJ2-1, with TRBD2 matching over 11 bases. This CDR3 has 16 residues. Losses at the gene ends were 4 bases for V and 2 bases for J; bases not matched to a gene: 4. Germline assignment: CDR1 MGHRA and CDR2 YSYEKL. CDR3 nucleotides: TGCGCCAGCAGCCGATTGACTAGCGGGGCCTACAATGAGCAGTTCTTC. This gives the protein CASSRLTSGAYNEQFF.

The V gene is TRBV4-1, the J gene TRBJ1-4; 7 bases line up with TRBD1. The V gene's germline CDR1 is MGHRA and CDR2 YSYEKL. Trimming at V came to 0 bases and at J to 10 bases, leaving 8 bases not matched to a gene. This CDR3 comprises 15 residues. This chain's CDR3 is CASSQERQGGVKLFF. The DNA of the CDR3 is TGCGCCAGCAGCCAAGAGCGTCAGGGGGGAGTAAAACTGTTTTTT.

The V gene is TRBV19, the J gene TRBJ1-2; possibly TRBD1 for D (6 bases). CDR1 is LNHDA, CDR2 SQIVND, per germline (reference sequence). This CDR3 contains 14 residues. Trimming stripped 5 bases from V and 10 bases from J, with 20 bases between. The CDR3 DNA follows: TGTGCCAGTAGTCCCAGGGGAGGGGTTTACTCCTACACCTTC. The encoded protein is CASSPRGGVYSYTF.

This chain joins TRBV12-5 and TRBJ1-5; D gene ambiguous. The V end was cut by 1 base, the J end by 5 bases, with 6 bases between. The CDR3 consists of 13 residues. Germline assignment: CDR1 LGHNT and CDR2 FRNRAP. CDR3 amino acids: CASGLESDQPQHF. CDR3 bases: TGTGCTAGTGGTTTGGAGAGCGATCAGCCCCAGCATTTT.

CDR3 loop: CASRRGERQFF. DNA of the CDR3: TGTGCCAGCAGGCGCGGGGAGCGGCAGTTCTTC. The V call is TRBV6-5, the J call TRBJ2-1, with a tentative D call TRBD2 (6 bases). From germline, CDR1 is MNHEY and CDR2 SVGAGI. V was pared by 6 bases and J by 12 bases, with 12 bases between. The CDR3 runs 11 residues.

V gene TRBV7-9 combines with J gene TRBJ1-4; 9 nucleotides align to TRBD1. Germline-derived CDR1 and CDR2 are SEHNR and FQNEAQ (reference sequence). There are 16 residues in the CDR3. V lost 7 bases, J lost 1 base, and 7 bases stayed unmatched. The CDR3 DNA follows: TGTGCCAGCACTATACGACAGGGGGGAACTAATGAAAAACTGTTTTTT. This sequence encodes CASTIRQGGTNEKLFF.

This clone has just one count. The V and J genes are TRBV6-5 and TRBJ2-1, with TRBD2 matching over 12 bases. The CDR3 covers 16 residues. Germline CDR1 is MNHEY and CDR2 is SVGAGI. Losses at the gene ends were 4 bases for V and 7 bases for J; bases not matched to a gene: 8. The CDR3 region is CASSSRLAGERNEQFF. The DNA of the CDR3 is TGTGCCAGCAGTTCCCGACTAGCGGGAGAGAGGAATGAGCAGTTCTTC.